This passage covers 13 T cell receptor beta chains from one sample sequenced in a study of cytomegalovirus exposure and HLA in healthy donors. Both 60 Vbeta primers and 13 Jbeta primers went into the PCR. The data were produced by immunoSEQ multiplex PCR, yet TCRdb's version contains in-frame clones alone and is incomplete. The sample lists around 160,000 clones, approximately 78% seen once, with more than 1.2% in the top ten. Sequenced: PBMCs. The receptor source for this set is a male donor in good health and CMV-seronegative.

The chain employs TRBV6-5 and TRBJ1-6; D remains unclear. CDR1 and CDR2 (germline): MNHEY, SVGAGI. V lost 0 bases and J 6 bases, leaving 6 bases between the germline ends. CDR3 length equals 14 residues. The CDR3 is CASSYSEGNSPLHF. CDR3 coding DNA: TGTGCCAGCAGTTACTCAGAGGGTAATTCACCCCTCCACTTT.

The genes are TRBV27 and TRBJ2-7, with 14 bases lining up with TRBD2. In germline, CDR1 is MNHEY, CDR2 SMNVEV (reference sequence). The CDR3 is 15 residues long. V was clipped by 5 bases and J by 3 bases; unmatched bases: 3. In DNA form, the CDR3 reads TGTGCCAGCAGTCGACTAGCGGGAGGGAACTACGAGCAGTACTTC. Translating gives CASSRLAGGNYEQYF.

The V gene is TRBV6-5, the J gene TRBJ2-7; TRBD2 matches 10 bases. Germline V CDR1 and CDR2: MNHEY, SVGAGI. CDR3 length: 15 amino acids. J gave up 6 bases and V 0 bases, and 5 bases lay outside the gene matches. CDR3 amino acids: CASSYSTSGNGEQYF. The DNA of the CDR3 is TGTGCCAGCAGTTACTCTACTAGCGGGAACGGCGAGCAGTACTTC.

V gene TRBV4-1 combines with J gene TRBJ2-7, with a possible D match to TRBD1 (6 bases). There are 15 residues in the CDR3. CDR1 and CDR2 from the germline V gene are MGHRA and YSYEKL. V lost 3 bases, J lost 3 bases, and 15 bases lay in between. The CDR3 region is CASSHRGDIDYEQYF. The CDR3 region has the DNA TGCGCCAGCAGCCATCGTGGGGACATCGACTACGAGCAGTACTTC.

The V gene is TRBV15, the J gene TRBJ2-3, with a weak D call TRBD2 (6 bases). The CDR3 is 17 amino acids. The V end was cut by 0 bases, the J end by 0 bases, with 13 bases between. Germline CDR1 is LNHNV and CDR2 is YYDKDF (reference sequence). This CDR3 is CATSREGGETSTDTQYF. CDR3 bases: TGTGCCACCAGCAGAGAGGGGGGAGAAACTAGCACAGATACGCAGTATTTT.

The CDR3, as DNA: TGTGCCAGCAGCTTAGGGGGGAGTAGCGGTCTGTACCAAGAGACCCAGTACTTC. Translated, it gives CASSLGGSSGLYQETQYF. The J gene is TRBJ2-5, the V gene TRBV11-2, with D possibly being TRBD2 (6 bases). This CDR3 has 18 residues. V was shortened by 1 base and J by 0 bases, with 18 bases between the two germline ends. From germline, CDR1 is SGHAT and CDR2 FQNNGV.

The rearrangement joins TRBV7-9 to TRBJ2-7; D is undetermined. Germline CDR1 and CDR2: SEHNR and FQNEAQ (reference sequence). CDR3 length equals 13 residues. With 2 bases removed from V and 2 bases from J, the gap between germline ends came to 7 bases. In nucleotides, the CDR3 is TGTGCCAGCAGCTTAATTCCTACCTACGAGCAGTACTTC. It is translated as CASSLIPTYEQYF. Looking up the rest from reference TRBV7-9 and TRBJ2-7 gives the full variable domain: DTGVSQNPRHKITKRGQNVTFRCDPISEHNRLYWYRQTLGQGPEFLTYFQNEAQLEKSRLLSDRFSAERPKGSFSTLEIQRTEQGDSAMYLCASSLIPTYEQYFGPGTRLTVT.

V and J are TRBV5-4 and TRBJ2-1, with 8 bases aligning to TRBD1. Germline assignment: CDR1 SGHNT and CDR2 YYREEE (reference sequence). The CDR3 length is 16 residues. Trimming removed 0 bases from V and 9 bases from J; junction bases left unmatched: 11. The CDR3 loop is CASSLGTGMPPGEQFF. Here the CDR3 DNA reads TGTGCCAGCAGCTTGGGGACAGGGATGCCCCCAGGTGAGCAGTTCTTC.

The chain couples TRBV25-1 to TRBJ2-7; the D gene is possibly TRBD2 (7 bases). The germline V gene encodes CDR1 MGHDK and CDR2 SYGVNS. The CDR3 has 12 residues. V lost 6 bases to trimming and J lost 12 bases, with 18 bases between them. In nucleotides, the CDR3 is TGTGCCAGCAGGGGGGGGTCGGACAGTCGGTACTTC. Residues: CASRGGSDSRYF.

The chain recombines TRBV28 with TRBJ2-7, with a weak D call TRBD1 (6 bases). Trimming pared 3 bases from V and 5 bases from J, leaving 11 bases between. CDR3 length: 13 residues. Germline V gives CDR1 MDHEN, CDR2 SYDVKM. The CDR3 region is CASSLSGTHEQYF. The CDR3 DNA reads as TGTGCCAGCAGTTTGAGTGGGACACACGAGCAGTACTTC.

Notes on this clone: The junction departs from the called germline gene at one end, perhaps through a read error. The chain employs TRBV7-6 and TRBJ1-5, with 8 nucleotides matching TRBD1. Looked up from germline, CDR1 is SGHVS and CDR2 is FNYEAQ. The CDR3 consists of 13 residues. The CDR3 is CAGSQDRGQPQHF. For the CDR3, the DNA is TGTGCCGGCAGCCAAGACAGGGGACAGCCCCAGCATTTT.

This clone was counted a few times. CDR3: CASSLGVVAGVTDTQYF. The DNA of the CDR3 is TGTGCCAGCAGTTTAGGCGTGGTAGCGGGGGTAACAGATACGCAGTATTTT. V and J are TRBV27 and TRBJ2-3, with 9 bases identical to TRBD2. J lost 3 bases, V lost 2 bases, and 9 bases had no gene match. The CDR3 length is 17 residues. Per germline, CDR1 MNHEY and CDR2 SMNVEV (reference sequence).

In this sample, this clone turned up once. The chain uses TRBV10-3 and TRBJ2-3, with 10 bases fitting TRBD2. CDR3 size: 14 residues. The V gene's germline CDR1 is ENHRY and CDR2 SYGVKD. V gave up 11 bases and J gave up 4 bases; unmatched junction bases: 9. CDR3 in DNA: TGTGCCGCACAGAGCGGGGGGGCCTCAGATACGCAGTATTTT. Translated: CAAQSGGASDTQYF.